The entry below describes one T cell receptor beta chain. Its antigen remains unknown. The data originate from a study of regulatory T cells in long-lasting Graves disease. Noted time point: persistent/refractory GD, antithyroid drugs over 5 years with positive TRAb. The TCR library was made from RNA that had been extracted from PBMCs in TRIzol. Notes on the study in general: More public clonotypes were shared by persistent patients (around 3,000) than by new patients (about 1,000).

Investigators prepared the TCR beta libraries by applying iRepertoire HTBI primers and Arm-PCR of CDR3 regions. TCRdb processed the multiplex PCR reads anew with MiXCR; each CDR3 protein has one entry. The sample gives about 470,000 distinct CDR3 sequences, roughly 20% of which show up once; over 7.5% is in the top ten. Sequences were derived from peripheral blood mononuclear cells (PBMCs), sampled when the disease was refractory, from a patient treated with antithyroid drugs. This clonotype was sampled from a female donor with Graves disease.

CDR3: CASSSGGGQDYGYTF. CDR3 coding DNA: TGTGCCAGCAGCTCTGGTGGGGGGCAGGACTATGGCTACACCTTC. The genes are TRBV7-9 and TRBJ1-2; tentatively, D is TRBD1 (6 bases). Trimming shortened V by 4 bases and J by 3 bases, and 15 bases separated the two germline ends. CDR3 length: 15 residues. Germline lookup yields CDR1 SEHNR and CDR2 FQNEAQ (reference sequence).